This T cell receptor (beta chain) is drawn from a study of shared clonotypes between healthy human individuals. Details on this clone: Its antigen is not identified. Other DNA sequences within the sample encode an identical CDR3.

The method was immunoSEQ multiplex PCR; TCRdb's version includes in-frame clones alone and lacks a portion of them. Seen here are about 1.4 million clones, roughly 95% observed once, and the top ten hold roughly 1.1%. Study findings and constraints: Represented diversity (both genetic and exposure-history) was limited by the small number of donors.

V was pared by 5 bases and J by 6 bases, with 5 bases of the junction left unmatched. The CDR3 runs to 12 residues. In germline, CDR1 is SGHRS, CDR2 YFSETQ. The specimen was naive CD4+ T cells sorted from blood. Subset here: CD45RA+ positively selected. The TCR sequence derives from a man under 40 in good health. V usage is TRBV5-1 and J usage is TRBJ2-7; 7 nucleotides line up with TRBD1. CDR3 in amino acids: CASSSTGVEQYF. As DNA, the CDR3 is TGCGCCAGCAGTTCCACAGGGGTCGAGCAGTACTTC.